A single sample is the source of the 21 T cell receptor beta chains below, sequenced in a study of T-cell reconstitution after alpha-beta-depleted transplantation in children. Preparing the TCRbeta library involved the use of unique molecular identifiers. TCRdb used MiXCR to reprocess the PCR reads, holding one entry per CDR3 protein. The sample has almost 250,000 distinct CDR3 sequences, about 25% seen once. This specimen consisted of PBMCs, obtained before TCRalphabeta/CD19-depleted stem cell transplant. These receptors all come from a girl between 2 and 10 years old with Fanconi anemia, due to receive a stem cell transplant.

CDR3 loop: CASSYGGTGQETQYF. CDR3 nucleotides: TGTGCCAGCAGTTACGGTGGGACAGGTCAAGAGACCCAGTACTTC. This chain joins TRBV6-5 and TRBJ2-5, with 8 bases identical to TRBD1. J lost 2 bases, V lost 2 bases, and 4 bases had no gene match. Germline CDR1 reads MNHEY; CDR2 reads SVGAGI. The CDR3 loop spans 15 amino acids.

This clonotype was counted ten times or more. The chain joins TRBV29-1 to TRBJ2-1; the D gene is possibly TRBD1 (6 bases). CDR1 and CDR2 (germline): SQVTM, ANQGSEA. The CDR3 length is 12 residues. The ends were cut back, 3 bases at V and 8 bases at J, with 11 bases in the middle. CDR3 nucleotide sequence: TGCAGCGTTGATGACAGGTACGATGAGCAGTTCTTC. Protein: CSVDDRYDEQFF.

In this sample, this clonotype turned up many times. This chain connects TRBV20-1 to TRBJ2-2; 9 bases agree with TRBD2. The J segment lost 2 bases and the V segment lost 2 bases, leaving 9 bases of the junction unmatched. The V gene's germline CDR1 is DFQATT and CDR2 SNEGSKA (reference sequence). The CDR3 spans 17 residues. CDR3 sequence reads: CSARSWGAGGNTGELFF. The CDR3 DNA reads TGCAGTGCTAGATCGTGGGGAGCGGGGGGCAACACCGGGGAGCTGTTTTTT.

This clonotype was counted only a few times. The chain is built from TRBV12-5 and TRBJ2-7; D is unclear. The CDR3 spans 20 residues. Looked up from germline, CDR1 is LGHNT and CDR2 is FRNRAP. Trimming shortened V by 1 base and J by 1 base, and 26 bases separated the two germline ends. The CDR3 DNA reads TGTGCTAGTGGTTTGGAAGAATATCCATGGGGTCTCACCTATTCCTACGAGCAGTACTTC. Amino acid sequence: CASGLEEYPWGLTYSYEQYF.

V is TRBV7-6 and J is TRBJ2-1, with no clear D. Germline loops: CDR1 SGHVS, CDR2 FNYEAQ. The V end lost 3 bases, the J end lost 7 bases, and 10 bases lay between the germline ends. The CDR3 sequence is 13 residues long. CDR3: CASSFRLLNEQFF. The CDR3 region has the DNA TGTGCCAGCAGCTTCCGACTTCTTAATGAGCAGTTCTTC.

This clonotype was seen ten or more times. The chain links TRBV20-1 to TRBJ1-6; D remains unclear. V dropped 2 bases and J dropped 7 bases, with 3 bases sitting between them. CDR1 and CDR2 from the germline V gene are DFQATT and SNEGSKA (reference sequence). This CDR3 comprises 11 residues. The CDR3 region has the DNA TGCAGTGCTAGAAAGAATTCACCCCTCCACTTT. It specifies CSARKNSPLHF.

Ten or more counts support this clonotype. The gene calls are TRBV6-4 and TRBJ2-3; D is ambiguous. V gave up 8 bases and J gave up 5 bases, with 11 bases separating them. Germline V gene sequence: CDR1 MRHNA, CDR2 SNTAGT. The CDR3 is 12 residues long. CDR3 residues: CASSPQQDTQYF. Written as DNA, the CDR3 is TGTGCCAGCTCCCCCCAACAAGATACGCAGTATTTT.

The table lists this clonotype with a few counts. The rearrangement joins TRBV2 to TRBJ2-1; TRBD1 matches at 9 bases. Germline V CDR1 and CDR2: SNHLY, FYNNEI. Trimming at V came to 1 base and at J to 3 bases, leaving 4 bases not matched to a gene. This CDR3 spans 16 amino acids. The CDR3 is CASSEGYRGLYNEQFF. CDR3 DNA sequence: TGTGCCAGCAGTGAAGGATACAGGGGGCTCTACAATGAGCAGTTCTTC.

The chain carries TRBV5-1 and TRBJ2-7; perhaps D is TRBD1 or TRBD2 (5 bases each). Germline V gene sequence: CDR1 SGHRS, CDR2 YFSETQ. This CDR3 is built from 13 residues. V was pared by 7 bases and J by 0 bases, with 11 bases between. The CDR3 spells CASELGVSYEQYF. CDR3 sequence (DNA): TGCGCCAGCGAACTGGGGGTCTCCTACGAGCAGTACTTC. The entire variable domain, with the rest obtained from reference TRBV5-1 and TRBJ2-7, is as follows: KAGVTQTPRYLIKTRGQQVTLSCSPISGHRSVSWYQQTPGQGLQFLFEYFSETQRNKGNFPGRFSGRQFSNSRSEMNVSTLELGDSALYLCASELGVSYEQYFGPGTRLTVT.

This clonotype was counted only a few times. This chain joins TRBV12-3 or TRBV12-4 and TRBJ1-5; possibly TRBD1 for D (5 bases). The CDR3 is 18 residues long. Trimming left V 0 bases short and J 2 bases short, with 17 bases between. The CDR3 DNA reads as TGTGCCAGCAGTTTAGCGCTGAGAGGACTAGGGGGCAATCAGCCCCAGCATTTT. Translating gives CASSLALRGLGGNQPQHF.

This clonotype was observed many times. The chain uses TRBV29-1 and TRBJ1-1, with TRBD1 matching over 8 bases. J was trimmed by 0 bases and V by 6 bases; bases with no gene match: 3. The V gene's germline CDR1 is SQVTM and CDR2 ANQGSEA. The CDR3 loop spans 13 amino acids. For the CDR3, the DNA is TGCAGCGTCCTGACAGGGGTGAACACTGAAGCTTTCTTT. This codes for CSVLTGVNTEAFF.

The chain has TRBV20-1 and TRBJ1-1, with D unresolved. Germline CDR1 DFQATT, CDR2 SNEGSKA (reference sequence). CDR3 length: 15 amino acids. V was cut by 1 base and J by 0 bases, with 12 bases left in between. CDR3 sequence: CSARADDGLNTEAFF. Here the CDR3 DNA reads TGCAGTGCTAGAGCTGACGACGGGTTGAACACTGAAGCTTTCTTT.

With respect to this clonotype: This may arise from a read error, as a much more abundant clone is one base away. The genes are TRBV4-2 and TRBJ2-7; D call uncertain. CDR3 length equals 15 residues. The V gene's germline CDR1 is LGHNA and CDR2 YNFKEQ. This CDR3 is CAGSRSANGGYEQYF. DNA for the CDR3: TGTGCCGGCAGCCGATCTGCCAACGGTGGCTACGAGCAGTACTTC.

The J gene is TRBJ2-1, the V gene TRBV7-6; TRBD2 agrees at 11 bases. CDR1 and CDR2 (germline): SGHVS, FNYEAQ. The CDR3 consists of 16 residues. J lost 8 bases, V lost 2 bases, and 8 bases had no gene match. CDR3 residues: CASSLILAGGLDEQFF. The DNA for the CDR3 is TGTGCCAGCAGCTTAATCTTAGCGGGGGGGCTTGATGAGCAGTTCTTC.

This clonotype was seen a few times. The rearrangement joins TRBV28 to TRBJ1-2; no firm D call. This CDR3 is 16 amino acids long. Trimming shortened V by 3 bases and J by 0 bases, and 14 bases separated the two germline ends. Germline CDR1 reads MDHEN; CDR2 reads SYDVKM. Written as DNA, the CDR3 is TGTGCCAGCAGTTTTCTGGAAGGGCCCGCTAACTATGGCTACACCTTC. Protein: CASSFLEGPANYGYTF.

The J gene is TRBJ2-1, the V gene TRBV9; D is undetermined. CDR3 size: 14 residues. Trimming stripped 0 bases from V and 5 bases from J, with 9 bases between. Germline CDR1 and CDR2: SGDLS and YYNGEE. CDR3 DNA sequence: TGTGCCAGCAGCGTAGGGAGCTCGGACAATGAGCAGTTCTTC. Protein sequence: CASSVGSSDNEQFF.

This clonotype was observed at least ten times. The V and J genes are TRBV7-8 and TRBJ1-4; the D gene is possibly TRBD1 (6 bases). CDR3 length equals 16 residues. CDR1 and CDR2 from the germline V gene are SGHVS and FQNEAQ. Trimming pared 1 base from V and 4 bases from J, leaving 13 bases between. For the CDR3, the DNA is TGTGCCAGCAGCTTAGGGACAGTTCCGAGTAATGAAAAACTGTTTTTT. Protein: CASSLGTVPSNEKLFF. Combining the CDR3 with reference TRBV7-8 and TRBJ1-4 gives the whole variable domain GAGVSQSPRYKVAKRGQDVALRCDPISGHVSLFWYQQALGQGPEFLTYFQNEAQLDKSGLPSDRFFAERPEGSVSTLKIQRTQQEDSAVYLCASSLGTVPSNEKLFFGSGTQLSVL.

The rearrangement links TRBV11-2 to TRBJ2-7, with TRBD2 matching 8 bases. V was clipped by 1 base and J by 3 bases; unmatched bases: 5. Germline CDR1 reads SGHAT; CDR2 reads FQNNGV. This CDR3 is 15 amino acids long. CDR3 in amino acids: CASSLGGGGIYEQYF. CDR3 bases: TGTGCCAGCAGCTTAGGCGGCGGGGGGATCTACGAGCAGTACTTC.

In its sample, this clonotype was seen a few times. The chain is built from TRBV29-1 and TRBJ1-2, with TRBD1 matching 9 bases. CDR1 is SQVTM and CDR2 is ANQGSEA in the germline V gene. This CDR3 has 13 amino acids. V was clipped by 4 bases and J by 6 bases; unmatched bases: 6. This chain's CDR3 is CSVVTGGINGYTF. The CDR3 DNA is TGCAGCGTTGTGACAGGGGGAATCAATGGCTACACCTTC. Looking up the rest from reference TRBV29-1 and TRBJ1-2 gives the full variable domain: SAVISQKPSRDICQRGTSLTIQCQVDSQVTMMFWYRQQPGQSLTLIATANQGSEATYESGFVIDKFPISRPNLTFSTLTVSNMSPEDSSIYLCSVVTGGINGYTFGSGTRLTVV.

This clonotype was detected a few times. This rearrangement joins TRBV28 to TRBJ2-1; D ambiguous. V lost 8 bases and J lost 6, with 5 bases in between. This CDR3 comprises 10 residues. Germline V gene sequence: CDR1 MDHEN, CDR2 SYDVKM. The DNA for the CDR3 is TGTGCCAGCGGAAGCAATGAGCAGTTCTTC. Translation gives CASGSNEQFF. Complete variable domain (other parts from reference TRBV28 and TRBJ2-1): DVKVTQSSRYLVKRTGEKVFLECVQDMDHENMFWYRQDPGLGLRLIYFSYDVKMKEKGDIPEGYSVSREKKERFSLILESASTNQTSMYLCASGSNEQFFGPGTRLTVL.

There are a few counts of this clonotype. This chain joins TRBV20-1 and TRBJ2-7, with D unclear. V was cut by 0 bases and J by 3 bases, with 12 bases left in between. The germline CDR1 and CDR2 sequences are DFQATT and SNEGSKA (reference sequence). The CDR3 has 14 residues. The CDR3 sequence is CSARETLPYYEQYF. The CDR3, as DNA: TGCAGTGCTAGAGAAACTCTGCCCTACTACGAGCAGTACTTC.